This entry lists 27 T cell receptor beta chains sequenced from one sample in a study of naive and memory T cell subsets. The beta constant-region primer was an equimolar mix of two oligonucleotides covering TRBC1 and TRBC2. Four rounds of PCR amplified the ligated cDNA using nested alpha and beta constant-region primers plus SP2. Each CDR3 protein gets one entry after TCRdb re-called the UMI-ligation and nested PCR reads with MiXCR. Counted here are 95,000 to 150,000 distinct CDR3 sequences, roughly 36% occurring once; the ten biggest clones make up 0.9%. Sequenced material: central memory CD4+ T cells from blood. Receptors were obtained from a human donor in good health.

The chain combines TRBV7-9 with TRBJ2-3; 13 bases fit TRBD2. The ends lost 4 bases at V and 0 bases at J; junction bases unmatched: 4. The CDR3 covers 17 residues. Germline CDR1 and CDR2: SEHNR and FQNEAQ (reference sequence). The CDR3 region is CASSSGLAGRSTDTQYF. DNA for the CDR3: TGTGCCAGCAGCTCGGGACTAGCGGGACGTAGCACAGATACGCAGTATTTT. The complete variable domain, with remaining parts taken from reference TRBV7-9 and TRBJ2-3, reads DTGVSQNPRHKITKRGQNVTFRCDPISEHNRLYWYRQTLGQGPEFLTYFQNEAQLEKSRLLSDRFSAERPKGSFSTLEIQRTEQGDSAMYLCASSSGLAGRSTDTQYFGPGTRLTVL.

The J gene is TRBJ2-7, the V gene TRBV28; 9 bases match TRBD1. In germline, CDR1 is MDHEN, CDR2 SYDVKM. The CDR3 is 16 amino acids. With V trimmed by 6 bases and J by 6 bases, 15 bases remained unmatched. CDR3 protein: CASSLPLTGGYPEQYF. The CDR3 DNA follows: TGTGCCAGCAGCCTCCCCCTGACAGGGGGTTACCCCGAGCAGTACTTC. The full variable domain, completed using reference TRBV28 and TRBJ2-7, is DVKVTQSSRYLVKRTGEKVFLECVQDMDHENMFWYRQDPGLGLRLIYFSYDVKMKEKGDIPEGYSVSREKKERFSLILESASTNQTSMYLCASSLPLTGGYPEQYFGPGTRLTVT.

This clonotype was counted between two and nine times. The chain joins TRBV19 to TRBJ1-5, with a tentative D call TRBD1 (6 bases). This CDR3 spans 13 amino acids. Germline values: CDR1 LNHDA, CDR2 SQIVND (reference sequence). V dropped 9 bases and J dropped 8 bases, with 17 bases sitting between them. The chain's CDR3 is CASQDNTGKPQHF. The CDR3 nucleotides are TGTGCCAGCCAAGACAACACAGGGAAGCCCCAGCATTTT.

This clonotype was counted between two and nine times. The chain employs TRBV6-6 and TRBJ1-5; D perhaps matches TRBD1 (5 bases). The V gene's germline CDR1 is MNHNY and CDR2 SVGAGI (reference sequence). V was shortened by 0 bases and J by 3 bases, with 9 bases between the two germline ends. The CDR3 contains 15 residues. The CDR3 protein is CASSYSGANNQPQHF. CDR3 DNA: TGTGCCAGCAGTTACTCAGGGGCGAACAATCAGCCCCAGCATTTT.

The chain employs TRBV18 and TRBJ1-4, with D uncertain. From germline, CDR1 is KGHSH and CDR2 LQKENI. Trimming cost V 2 bases and J 7 bases, with 8 bases left between them. The CDR3 is made up of 13 amino acids. CDR3 coding DNA: TGTGCCAGCTCACCAGTCACAGCTGAAAAACTGTTTTTT. It encodes CASSPVTAEKLFF.

There are a few counts of this clonotype. Here the CDR3 DNA reads TGCGCCAGCAGCTCCCACAAGGGCTACAATGAGCAGTTCTTC. Protein sequence: CASSSHKGYNEQFF. The rearrangement joins TRBV5-1 to TRBJ2-1; no reliable D call. The CDR3 is made up of 14 amino acids. Deletions cut 3 bases from V and 3 bases from J, with 10 bases between. The germline gives CDR1 SGHRS, CDR2 YFSETQ.

The CDR3 loop reads CASRDGPAKNIQYF. CDR3 nucleotide sequence: TGTGCCAGCAGAGACGGACCGGCCAAAAACATTCAGTACTTC. The J gene is TRBJ2-4, the V gene TRBV27, with D uncertain. Germline V gives CDR1 MNHEY, CDR2 SMNVEV (reference sequence). The ends were cut back, 6 bases at V and 1 base at J, with 10 bases in the middle. The length of the CDR3 is 14 residues.

This chain joins TRBV11-2 and TRBJ2-1; 8 nucleotides align to TRBD2. J was trimmed by 5 bases and V by 1 base; bases with no gene match: 16. CDR1 and CDR2 (germline): SGHAT, FQNNGV. The CDR3 is 19 residues long. This chain's CDR3 is CASSLVASELAEVNNEQFF. CDR3 DNA: TGTGCCAGCAGCTTAGTAGCCTCGGAACTAGCGGAAGTAAACAATGAGCAGTTCTTC.

The chain links TRBV21-1 to TRBJ2-3. TRBV21-1 is designated a pseudogene. This CDR3 has 16 residues. The CDR3 is CASSKPTNLQTDTQYF. For the CDR3, the DNA is TGTGCCAGCAGCAAACCTACCAACTTACAGACAGATACGCAGTATTTT.

A few counts support this clonotype. The chain employs TRBV24-1 and TRBJ2-1; D possibly corresponds to TRBD1 (5 bases). This CDR3 region has 14 residues. Germline CDR1 is KGHDR and CDR2 is SFDVKD. V lost 6 bases to trimming and J lost 3 bases, with 11 bases between them. DNA for the CDR3: TGTGCCACCAGTTCAGGGCAGGTCTACAATGAGCAGTTCTTC. This sequence encodes CATSSGQVYNEQFF.

This clonotype was observed a few times. The CDR3 region is CASSPRDRDYEQYF. CDR3 sequence (DNA): TGTGCCAGCAGCCCCCGGGACAGAGACTACGAGCAGTACTTC. The J gene is TRBJ2-7, the V gene TRBV7-8; 7 positions match TRBD1. J gave up 3 bases and V 5 bases, and 7 bases lay outside the gene matches. Germline V CDR1 and CDR2: SGHVS, FQNEAQ. The length of the CDR3 is 14 residues.

This chain connects TRBV7-3 to TRBJ2-3; no firm D call. The CDR3 is made up of 14 amino acids. V was trimmed by 1 base and J by 0 bases, leaving 5 bases between them. Per the germline V gene, CDR1 is SGHTA and CDR2 is FQGTGA. CDR3 region: CASSLSVSTDTQYF. CDR3 bases: TGTGCCAGCAGCTTAAGTGTCAGCACAGATACGCAGTATTTT.

This chain connects TRBV7-2 to TRBJ2-3, with 7 bases lining up with TRBD1. Per germline, CDR1 SGHTA and CDR2 FQGNSA. This CDR3 is built from 14 residues. Trimming took 5 bases from V and 2 from J; bases not matched to a gene: 4. The CDR3 coding sequence is TGTGCCAGCAGCCCAGGGACAGTCACAGATACGCAGTATTTT. This encodes CASSPGTVTDTQYF.

The chain combines TRBV28 with TRBJ1-6, with D perhaps matching TRBD1 (5 bases). Germline CDR1 MDHEN, CDR2 SYDVKM. V lost 3 bases, J lost 0 bases, and 6 bases lay in between. This CDR3 region has 15 residues. The CDR3 region is CASSLGGSYNSPLHF. CDR3 sequence (DNA): TGTGCCAGCAGTTTGGGGGGCTCCTATAATTCACCCCTCCACTTT.

J is TRBJ1-2 and V is TRBV20-1; D ambiguous. The V and J ends lost 1 base and 11 bases respectively, with 17 bases between them. The germline V gene has CDR1 DFQATT and CDR2 SNEGSKA (reference sequence). The CDR3 is made up of 13 amino acids. This chain's CDR3 is CSARGHQTSKYTF. The CDR3 region has the DNA TGCAGTGCTAGAGGACACCAAACTTCGAAATACACCTTC.

The gene calls are TRBV2 and TRBJ2-3; tentatively, D is TRBD1 (6 bases). The V gene lost 6 bases and the J gene lost 2 bases, with 12 bases spanning the gap. This CDR3 has 14 residues. Germline CDR1 SNHLY, CDR2 FYNNEI. In DNA form, the CDR3 reads TGTGCCAGCAGGGCAGGGGAATTCACAGATACGCAGTATTTT. This translates into CASRAGEFTDTQYF.

This sequence joins TRBV7-9 and TRBJ2-1; 10 bases match TRBD1. The CDR3 runs to 15 residues. V shed 3 bases and J 8 bases; nucleotides not matched to a gene: 7. CDR1 is SEHNR and CDR2 is FQNEAQ in the germline V gene (reference sequence). The CDR3: CASSFTGTGVDEQFF. The DNA of the CDR3 is TGTGCCAGCAGCTTTACCGGGACAGGGGTGGATGAGCAGTTCTTC.

The rearrangement links TRBV20-1 to TRBJ2-3; D tentatively fits TRBD1 or TRBD2 (6 bases each). Looked up from germline, CDR1 is DFQATT and CDR2 is SNEGSKA (reference sequence). There are 13 residues in the CDR3. Trimming removed 5 bases at V and 4 bases at J, with 13 bases between. CDR3 sequence: CSAPKGGSDTQYF. CDR3 DNA: TGCAGTGCTCCTAAGGGGGGATCAGATACGCAGTATTTT.

This chain connects TRBV20-1 to TRBJ1-1; the D gene is possibly TRBD1 (6 bases). Trimming left V 5 bases short and J 6 bases short, with 10 bases between. Germline V CDR1 and CDR2: DFQATT, SNEGSKA (reference sequence). The CDR3 covers 11 residues. CDR3: CSASQGAEAFF. Written as DNA, the CDR3 is TGCAGTGCTTCACAGGGAGCTGAAGCTTTCTTT.

The chain recombines TRBV27 with TRBJ2-1; D is perhaps TRBD2 (7 bases). This CDR3 spans 17 amino acids. Trimming cost V 1 base and J 3 bases, with 16 bases left between them. Germline CDR1 MNHEY, CDR2 SMNVEV (reference sequence). This CDR3 reads CASSLFYGGRFYNEQFF. Written as DNA, the CDR3 is TGTGCCAGCAGTTTATTTTACGGGGGGCGCTTCTACAATGAGCAGTTCTTC.

The rearrangement joins TRBV20-1 to TRBJ2-1, with 10 nucleotides matching TRBD1. V lost 1 base to trimming and J lost 10 bases; unmatched junction nucleotides: 4. CDR1 and CDR2 from the germline V gene are DFQATT and SNEGSKA (reference sequence). There are 13 residues in the CDR3. CDR3 sequence: CSARGDRGREQFF. In DNA, the CDR3 is TGCAGTGCTAGAGGCGACAGGGGGCGGGAGCAGTTCTTC.

The genes are TRBV5-4 and TRBJ2-3; the match to TRBD2 covers 10 bases. V shed 0 bases, J shed 3 bases, and the junction held 4 bases outside the gene matches. CDR3 length equals 16 residues. Germline V gene lookup returns CDR1 SGHNT and CDR2 YYREEE (reference sequence). The CDR3 DNA follows: TGTGCCAGCAGCTTGGATCTAGCGGGAGTAACAGATACGCAGTATTTT. Translation: CASSLDLAGVTDTQYF. Complete variable domain (other parts from reference TRBV5-4 and TRBJ2-3): ETGVTQSPTHLIKTRGQQVTLRCSSQSGHNTVSWYQQALGQGPQFIFQYYREEENGRGNFPPRFSGLQFPNYSSELNVNALELDDSALYLCASSLDLAGVTDTQYFGPGTRLTVL.

This chain joins TRBV7-2 and TRBJ2-5; D is perhaps TRBD1 (5 bases). The length of the CDR3 is 15 residues. CDR1 and CDR2 from the germline V gene are SGHTA and FQGNSA. V lost 1 base and J 2 bases, leaving 11 bases between the germline ends. As DNA, the CDR3 is TGTGCCAGCAGCTTAGTCGCAGGGAAACAAGAGACCCAGTACTTC. Protein product: CASSLVAGKQETQYF.

The rearrangement joins TRBV4-1 to TRBJ2-2, with 8 positions matching TRBD2. Germline loops: CDR1 MGHRA, CDR2 YSYEKL. The CDR3 length is 17 residues. V lost 8 bases and J lost 7; bases outside the gene matches: 18. CDR3 sequence reads: CASSTPGLAGWGGELFF. CDR3 nucleotides: TGCGCCAGCTCGACCCCCGGGCTAGCGGGTTGGGGCGGGGAGCTGTTTTTT.

This clonotype was detected ten times or more. The gene calls are TRBV4-3 and TRBJ2-1, with a weak D call TRBD2 (5 bases). The CDR3 length is 16 residues. The V and J ends lost 0 bases and 5 bases respectively, with 14 bases between them. Germline V lookup: CDR1 LGHNA, CDR2 YSLEER. In nucleotides, the CDR3 is TGCGCCAGCAGCCAAGATCGGAGCGGACTCCACAATGAGCAGTTCTTC. It yields the protein CASSQDRSGLHNEQFF.

This clonotype was detected ten times or more. This sequence joins TRBV28 and TRBJ2-5; tentatively, D is TRBD1 (8 bases). Trimming stripped 6 bases from V and 3 bases from J, with 17 bases between. In germline, CDR1 is MDHEN, CDR2 SYDVKM. This CDR3 is 15 amino acids long. The CDR3 nucleotides are TGTGCCAGCAGCTCCCGACAGGGGAGGGAAGAGACCCAGTACTTC. The encoded protein is CASSSRQGREETQYF.

The table lists this clonotype with a few counts. V usage is TRBV29-1 and J usage is TRBJ2-3, with 7 bases that match TRBD2. This CDR3 is 10 amino acids long. CDR1 and CDR2 (germline): SQVTM, ANQGSEA. CDR3 in amino acids: CLAGDVTQYF. The CDR3 coding sequence is TGCCTGGCGGGAGATGTTACGCAGTATTTT.